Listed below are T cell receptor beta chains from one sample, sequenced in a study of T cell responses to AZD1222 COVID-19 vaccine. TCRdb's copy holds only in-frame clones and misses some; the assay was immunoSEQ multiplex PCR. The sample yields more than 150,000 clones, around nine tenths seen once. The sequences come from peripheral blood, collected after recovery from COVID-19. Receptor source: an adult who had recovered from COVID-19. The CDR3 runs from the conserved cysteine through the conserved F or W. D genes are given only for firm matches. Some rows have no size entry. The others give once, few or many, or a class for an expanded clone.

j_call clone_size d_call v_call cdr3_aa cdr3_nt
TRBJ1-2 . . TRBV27 CASSLSGGLYGYTF TGTGCCAGCAGTTTATCCGGGGGGCTCTATGGCTACACCTTC
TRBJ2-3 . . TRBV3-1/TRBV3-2 CASSQRGSTDTQYF TGTGCCAGCAGCCAACGTGGGAGCACAGATACGCAGTATTTT
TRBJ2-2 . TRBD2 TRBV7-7 CASSLSLAGARSGELFF TGTGCTAGCAGCTTAAGCCTAGCGGGAGCCCGGAGCGGGGAGCTGTTTTTT
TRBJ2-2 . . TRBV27 CASLIAGTGELFF TGTGCCAGCTTGATCGCGGGCACCGGGGAGCTGTTTTTT
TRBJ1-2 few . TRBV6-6 CASSYPRGGGNYGYTF TGTGCCAGCAGTTACCCCCGGGGGGGTGGCAACTATGGCTACACCTTC
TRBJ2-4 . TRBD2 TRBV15 CATSRPGTSGGLQYF TGTGCCACCAGCAGGCCGGGGACTAGCGGGGGCCTTCAGTACTTC
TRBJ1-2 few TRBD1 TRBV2 CASSEGQGLNYGYTF TGTGCCAGCAGTGAGGGACAGGGCCTTAACTATGGCTACACCTTC
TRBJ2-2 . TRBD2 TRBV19 CASGLAGLTGELFF TGTGCCAGCGGACTAGCGGGACTCACCGGGGAGCTGTTTTTT
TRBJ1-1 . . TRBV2 CASSEIPPGAFF TGTGCCAGCAGTGAGATCCCTCCGGGGGCTTTCTTT
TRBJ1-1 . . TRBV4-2 CASSQGVAMNTEAFF TGTGCCAGCAGCCAAGGGGTGGCTATGAACACTGAAGCTTTCTTT
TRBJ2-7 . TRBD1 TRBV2 CAVQTGDIYEQYF TGTGCCGTACAGACAGGGGATATCTACGAGCAGTACTTC
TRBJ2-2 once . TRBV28 CASFRARGVAGELFF TGTGCCAGCTTCCGAGCCAGGGGGGTGGCCGGGGAGCTGTTTTTT
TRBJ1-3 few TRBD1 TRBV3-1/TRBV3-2 CASSSRATGVAGNTIYF TGTGCCAGCAGCTCCCGTGCCACAGGGGTGGCTGGAAACACCATATATTTT
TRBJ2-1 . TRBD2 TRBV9 CASSLGASGSVIYNEQFF TGTGCCAGCAGCCTTGGGGCTAGCGGGAGTGTTATTTACAATGAGCAGTTCTTC
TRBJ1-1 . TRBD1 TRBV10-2 CASRDRFSNTEAFF TGCGCCAGCAGGGACAGGTTTTCGAACACTGAAGCTTTCTTT
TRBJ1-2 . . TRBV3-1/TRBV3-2 CASSPNLGGYTF TGTGCCAGCAGCCCCAATCTGGGGGGCTACACCTTC
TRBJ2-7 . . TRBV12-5 CASGLLPSGGATYEQYF TGTGCTAGTGGCTTGCTTCCGTCCGGTGGGGCAACCTACGAGCAGTACTTC
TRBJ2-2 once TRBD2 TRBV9 CASSLLQLAGGTGELFF TGTGCCAGCAGCCTCCTTCAACTAGCGGGAGGAACCGGGGAGCTGTTTTTT
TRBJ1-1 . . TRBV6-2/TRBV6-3 CASSYHGRKNTEAFF TGTGCCAGCAGTTACCATGGCAGGAAGAACACTGAAGCTTTCTTT
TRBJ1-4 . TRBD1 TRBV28 CASTVGQGDEKLFF TGTGCCAGCACGGTCGGACAGGGCGATGAAAAACTGTTTTTT
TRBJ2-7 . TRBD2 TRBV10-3 CAISESAGEFSEQYF TGTGCCATCAGTGAGTCGGCGGGGGAGTTCTCGGAGCAGTACTTC
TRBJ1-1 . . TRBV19 CASSIAETRGNTEAFF TGTGCCAGTAGTATAGCGGAAACGCGGGGGAACACTGAAGCTTTCTTT
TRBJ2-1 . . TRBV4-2 CASSQDRLSNEQFF TGTGCCAGCAGCCAAGATCGGCTGAGCAATGAGCAGTTCTTC
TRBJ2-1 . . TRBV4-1 CASSPLLRGSYNEQFF TGCGCCAGCAGCCCTCTACTAAGGGGGTCCTACAATGAGCAGTTCTTC
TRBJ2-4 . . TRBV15 CATSTDRQTGIVQYF TGTGCCACCAGCACCGACCGACAGACGGGTATTGTTCAGTACTTC
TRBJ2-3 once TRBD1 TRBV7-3 CASSLGHRGIPDTQYF TGTGCCAGCAGCCTAGGGCACAGGGGAATTCCAGATACGCAGTATTTT
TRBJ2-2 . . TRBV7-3 CASSPDNTGELFF TGTGCCAGCAGCCCGGATAACACCGGGGAGCTGTTTTTT
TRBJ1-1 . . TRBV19 CASKNAPGGGMNTEAFF TGTGCCAGTAAAAACGCGCCAGGTGGGGGTATGAACACTGAAGCTTTCTTT
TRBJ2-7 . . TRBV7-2 CASSLGLYSYEQYF TGTGCCAGCAGCCTGGGGCTATACTCCTACGAGCAGTACTTC
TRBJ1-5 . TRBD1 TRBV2 CASSEARTGSQPQHF TGTGCCAGCAGTGAAGCCAGGACAGGGAGCCAGCCCCAGCATTTT
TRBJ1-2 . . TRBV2 CASSEDYGYTF TGTGCCAGCAGTGAAGACTATGGCTACACCTTC
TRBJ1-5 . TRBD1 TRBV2 CASSEGRGPQPQHF TGTGCCAGCAGTGAAGGAAGGGGGCCTCAGCCCCAGCATTTT
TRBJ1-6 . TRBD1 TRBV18 CASSPGTGQNSPLHF TGTGCCAGCTCACCCGGGACAGGCCAAAATTCACCCCTCCACTTT
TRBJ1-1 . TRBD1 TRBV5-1 CASSQRGTGFGTEAFF TGCGCCAGCAGCCAGCGGGGGACAGGGTTTGGCACTGAAGCTTTCTTT
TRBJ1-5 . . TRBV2 CASSPVPFGSDQPQHF TGTGCCAGCAGCCCAGTCCCCTTTGGATCGGATCAGCCCCAGCATTTT
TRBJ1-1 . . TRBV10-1 CASSGQLNTEAFF TGCGCCAGCAGCGGACAGTTGAACACTGAAGCTTTCTTT
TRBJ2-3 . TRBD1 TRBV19 CASSRPGTGTDTQYF TGTGCCAGTAGTCGTCCCGGGACAGGCACAGATACGCAGTATTTT
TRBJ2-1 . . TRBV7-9 CASSLGQGRSYNEQFF TGTGCCAGCAGCTTAGGGCAGGGGAGGTCCTACAATGAGCAGTTCTTC
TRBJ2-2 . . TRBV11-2 CASSKGGNTGELFF TGTGCCAGCAGCAAAGGGGGGAACACCGGGGAGCTGTTTTTT
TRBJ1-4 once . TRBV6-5 CASSKGGRREKLFF TGTGCCAGCAGCAAGGGGGGTCGACGGGAAAAACTGTTTTTT
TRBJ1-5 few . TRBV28 CASSPLGQPQHF TGTGCCAGCAGCCCCTTGGGGCAGCCCCAGCATTTT
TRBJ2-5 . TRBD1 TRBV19 CASSPTGGQTQYF TGTGCCAGTAGCCCGACAGGGGGCCAGACCCAGTACTTC
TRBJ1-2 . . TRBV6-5 CASSRAGYGYTF TGTGCCAGCAGTCGGGCAGGGTACGGCTACACCTTC
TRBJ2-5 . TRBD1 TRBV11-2 CASSSQGQPTETQYF TGTGCCAGCAGCTCGCAGGGACAGCCGACGGAGACCCAGTACTTC
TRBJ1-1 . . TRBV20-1 CSARANTEAFF TGCAGTGCTAGAGCCAACACTGAAGCTTTCTTT
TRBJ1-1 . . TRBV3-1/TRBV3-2 CASSQVGQMNTEAFF TGTGCCAGCAGCCAAGTGGGGCAGATGAACACTGAAGCTTTCTTT
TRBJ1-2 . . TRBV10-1 CASSLTGAWGYTF TGCGCCAGCAGTTTGACGGGGGCTTGGGGCTACACCTTC
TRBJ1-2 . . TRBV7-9 CASSPGLYGYTF TGTGCCAGCAGCCCCGGACTCTATGGCTACACCTTC
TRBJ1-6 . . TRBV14 CASSQGQGGSSTPLHF TGTGCCAGCAGCCAAGGCCAGGGCGGGTCATCGACACCCCTCCACTTT
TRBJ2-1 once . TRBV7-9 CASSLAGTPAVNEQFF TGTGCCAGCAGCTTAGCCGGGACTCCCGCCGTAAATGAGCAGTTCTTC
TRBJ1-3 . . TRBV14 CASSQDHAGPGNTIYF TGTGCCAGCAGCCAAGATCATGCAGGGCCTGGAAACACCATATATTTT
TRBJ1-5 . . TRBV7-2 CASSLDGQNNQPQHF TGTGCCAGCAGCTTAGATGGACAGAACAATCAGCCCCAGCATTTT
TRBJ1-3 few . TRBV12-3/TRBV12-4 CASSLWADTIYF TGTGCCAGCAGTTTATGGGCAGACACCATATATTTT
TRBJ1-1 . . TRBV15 CATSKDRGTEAFF TGTGCCACCAGCAAAGATAGGGGGACTGAAGCTTTCTTT
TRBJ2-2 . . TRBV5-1 CASSLNTGELFF TGCGCCAGCAGCCTGAACACCGGGGAGCTGTTTTTT
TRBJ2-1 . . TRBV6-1 CASSARGGVDNEQFF TGTGCCAGCAGTGCCAGAGGTGGAGTAGACAATGAGCAGTTCTTC
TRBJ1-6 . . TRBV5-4 CASSLKGNSPLHF TGTGCCAGCAGCTTGAAAGGGAATTCACCCCTCCACTTT
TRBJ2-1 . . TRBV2 CASSEQGVPFF TGTGCCAGCAGTGAGCAGGGTGTTCCGTTCTTC
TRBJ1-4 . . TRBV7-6 CASSAASWGPNEKLFF TGTGCCAGCAGCGCCGCAAGTTGGGGCCCAAATGAAAAACTGTTTTTT